This T cell receptor beta chain was sequenced in a study of T cell responses to AZD1222 COVID-19 vaccine. Study-wide results and limits: Every sample of the repertoires postdated the peak T cell response. CD4 TCRs covered the whole spike, strongest at regions 160-218 and 743-854.

Comment on this clone: Its antigen is as yet unknown.

The method was immunoSEQ multiplex PCR; TCRdb's version includes in-frame clones alone and lacks a portion of them. The sample lists more than 95,000 clones, 80% to 90% occurring once. The length of the CDR3 is 15 residues. J gave up 3 bases and V 1 base, and 4 bases lay outside the gene matches. V is TRBV5-3 and J is TRBJ1-5; 7 bases line up with TRBD1. TRBV5-3 is treated as an ORF (open reading frame) with a function not yet certain. The sequenced sample was peripheral blood, obtained on day 0 of MenACWY control vaccination. The clonotype was recovered from an adult in good health. CDR3 sequence reads: CARSLRQGHNQPQHF. In DNA form, the CDR3 reads TGTGCCAGAAGCTTGAGACAGGGACACAATCAGCCCCAGCATTTT.